This T cell receptor beta chain was sequenced in a study of blood T cell repertoires in COVID-19. Background on the study: Acute and convalescent COVID-19 specimens originated in the United States, Italy and Spain.

Participants came from some 26 US areas, aged about 18 to 89 years. Cohort allocation depended upon clinical history that participants reported. In the original processing: Reference gene primer amplification gave nucleated cell count estimates. Method: immunoSEQ multiplex PCR; TCRdb's copy keeps in-frame clones and lacks some. That table is the source of V, J and clone size, and D and trimming were worked out from the DNA. This sample yields about 240,000 clones, of which approximately 86% are seen a single time; 2% to 3% belongs to the top ten. The CDR3 is made up of 13 amino acids. Trimming shortened V by 4 bases and J by 3 bases, and 7 bases separated the two germline ends. CDR1 is WNHNN, CDR2 SYGVQD, per germline (reference sequence).

The chain has TRBV10-1 and TRBJ1-5; D is perhaps TRBD1 (5 bases). The sequenced sample was PBMCs or T cells enriched from blood (not recorded which). The sequence derives from a woman in her 30s with acute COVID-19. CDR3: CASSGQYNQPQHF. The CDR3 nucleotides are TGCGCCAGCAGTGGACAGTACAATCAGCCCCAGCATTTT.